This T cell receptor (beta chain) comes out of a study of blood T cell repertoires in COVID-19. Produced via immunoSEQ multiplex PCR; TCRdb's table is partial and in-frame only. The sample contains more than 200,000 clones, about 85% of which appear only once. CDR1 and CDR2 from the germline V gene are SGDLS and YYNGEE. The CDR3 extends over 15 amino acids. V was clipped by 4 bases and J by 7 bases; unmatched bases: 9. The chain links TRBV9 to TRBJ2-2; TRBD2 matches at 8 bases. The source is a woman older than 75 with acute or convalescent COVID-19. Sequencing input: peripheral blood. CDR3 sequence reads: CASSPHGGRNGELFF. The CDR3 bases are TGTGCCAGCAGCCCCCATGGCGGGAGGAACGGGGAGCTGTTTTTT.